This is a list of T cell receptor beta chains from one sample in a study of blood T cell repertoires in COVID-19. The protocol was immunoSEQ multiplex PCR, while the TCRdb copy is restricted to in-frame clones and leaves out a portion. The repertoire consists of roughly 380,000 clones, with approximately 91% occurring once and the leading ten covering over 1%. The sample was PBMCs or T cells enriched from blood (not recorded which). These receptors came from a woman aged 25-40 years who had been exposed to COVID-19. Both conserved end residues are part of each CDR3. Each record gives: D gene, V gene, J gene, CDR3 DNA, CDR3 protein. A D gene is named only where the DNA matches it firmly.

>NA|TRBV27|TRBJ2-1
TGTGCCAGCAGGGGAGGAATGCTGCGTTCATCCAATGAGCAGTTCTTC
CASRGGMLRSSNEQFF
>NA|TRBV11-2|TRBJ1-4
TGTGCCAGCAGCTTAGGGTCTTCGGGAACTAATGAAAAACTGTTTTTT
CASSLGSSGTNEKLFF
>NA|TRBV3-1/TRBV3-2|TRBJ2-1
TGTGCCAGCAGCCAAGAAGAGGAGTTAACCTACAATGAGCAGTTCTTC
CASSQEEELTYNEQFF
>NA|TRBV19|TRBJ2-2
TGTGCCAGTAGTAGTTCTGAGGGTTGGAACACCGGGGAGCTGTTTTTT
CASSSSEGWNTGELFF
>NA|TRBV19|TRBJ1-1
TGTGCCAGTAGTGAGGGCAGGACGAACACTGAAGCTTTCTTT
CASSEGRTNTEAFF
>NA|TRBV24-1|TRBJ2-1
TGTGCCACCAGTGAACCGGGAACCTACAATGAGCAGTTCTTC
CATSEPGTYNEQFF
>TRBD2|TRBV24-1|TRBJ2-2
TGTGCCACCAGTGACCGACTAGCGGCCATGCCCGGGGAGCTGTTTTTT
CATSDRLAAMPGELFF
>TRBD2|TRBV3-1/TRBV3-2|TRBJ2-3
TGTGCCAGCAGCCAAGTCGGCGGGAGGTACTTAGATACGCAGTATTTT
CASSQVGGRYLDTQYF
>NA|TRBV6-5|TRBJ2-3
TGTGCCAGCAGTATTTCGGGCACAGATACGCAGTATTTT
CASSISGTDTQYF
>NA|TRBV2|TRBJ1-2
TGTGCCAGCGGGAGGGCAGGGCTACAGAGTAACTATGGCTACACCTTC
CASGRAGLQSNYGYTF
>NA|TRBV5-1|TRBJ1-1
TGCGCCAGCAGCACCACAGAGAACACTGAAGCTTTCTTT
CASSTTENTEAFF